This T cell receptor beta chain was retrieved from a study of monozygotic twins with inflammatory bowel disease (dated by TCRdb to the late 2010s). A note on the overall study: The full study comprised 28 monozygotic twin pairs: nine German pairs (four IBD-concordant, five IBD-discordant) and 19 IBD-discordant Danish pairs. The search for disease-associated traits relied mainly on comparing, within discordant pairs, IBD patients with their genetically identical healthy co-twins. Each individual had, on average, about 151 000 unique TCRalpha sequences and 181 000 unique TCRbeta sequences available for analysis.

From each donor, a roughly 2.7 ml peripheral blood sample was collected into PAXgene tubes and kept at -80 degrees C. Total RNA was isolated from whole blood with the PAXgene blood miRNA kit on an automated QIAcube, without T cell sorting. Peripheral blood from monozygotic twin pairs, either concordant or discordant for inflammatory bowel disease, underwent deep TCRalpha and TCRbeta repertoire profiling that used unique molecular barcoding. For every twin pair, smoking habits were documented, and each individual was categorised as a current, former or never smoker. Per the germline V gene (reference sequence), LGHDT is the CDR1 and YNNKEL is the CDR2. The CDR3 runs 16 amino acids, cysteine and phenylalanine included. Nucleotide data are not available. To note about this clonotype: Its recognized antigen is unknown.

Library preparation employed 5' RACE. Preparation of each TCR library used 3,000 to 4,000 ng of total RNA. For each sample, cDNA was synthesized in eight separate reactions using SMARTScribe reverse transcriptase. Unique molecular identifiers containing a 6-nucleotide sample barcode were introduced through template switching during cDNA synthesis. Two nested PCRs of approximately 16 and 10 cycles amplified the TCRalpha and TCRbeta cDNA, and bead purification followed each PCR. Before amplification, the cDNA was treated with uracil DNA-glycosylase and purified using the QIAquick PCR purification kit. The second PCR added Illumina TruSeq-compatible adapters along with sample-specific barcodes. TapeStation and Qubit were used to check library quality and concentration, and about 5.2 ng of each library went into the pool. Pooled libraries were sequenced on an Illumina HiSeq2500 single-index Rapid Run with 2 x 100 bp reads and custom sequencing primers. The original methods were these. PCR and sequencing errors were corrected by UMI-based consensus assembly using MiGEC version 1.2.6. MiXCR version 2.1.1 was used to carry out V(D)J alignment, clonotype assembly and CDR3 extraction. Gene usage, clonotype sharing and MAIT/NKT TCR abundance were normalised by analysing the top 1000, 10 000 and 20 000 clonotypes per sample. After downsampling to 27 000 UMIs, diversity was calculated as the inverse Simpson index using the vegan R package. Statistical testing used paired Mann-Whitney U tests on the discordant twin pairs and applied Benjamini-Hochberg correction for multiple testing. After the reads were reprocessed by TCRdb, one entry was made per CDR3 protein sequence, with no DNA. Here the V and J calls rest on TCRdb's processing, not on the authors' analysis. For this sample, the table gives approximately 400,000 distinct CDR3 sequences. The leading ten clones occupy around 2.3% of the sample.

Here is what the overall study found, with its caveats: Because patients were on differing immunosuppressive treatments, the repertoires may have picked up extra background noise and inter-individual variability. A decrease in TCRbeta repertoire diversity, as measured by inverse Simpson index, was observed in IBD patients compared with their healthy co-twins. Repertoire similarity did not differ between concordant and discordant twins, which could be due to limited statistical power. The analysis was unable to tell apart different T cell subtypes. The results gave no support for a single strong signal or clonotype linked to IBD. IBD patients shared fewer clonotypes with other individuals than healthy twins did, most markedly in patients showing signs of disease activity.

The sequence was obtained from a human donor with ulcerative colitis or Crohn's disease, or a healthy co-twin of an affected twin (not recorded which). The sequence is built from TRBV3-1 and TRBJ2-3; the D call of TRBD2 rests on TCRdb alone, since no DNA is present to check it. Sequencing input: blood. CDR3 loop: CASSPSSGGGTDTQYF.